This T cell receptor (beta chain) was obtained from a study of blood T cell repertoires in COVID-19. The wider study: The United States, Italy and Spain supplied acute and convalescent COVID-19 samples. T cells, B-cell-depleted T cells, or PBMCs provided the cDNA or gDNA that served as material.

Original methodology: Reference gene primer amplification gave nucleated cell count estimates. Assay used: immunoSEQ multiplex PCR; TCRdb lists only in-frame clones, some missing. Clone size and V and J calls were adopted from that table, with D and trimming inferred from the DNA. Of over 250,000 clones listed, over 75% are singletons. This sequence was found in a woman aged 25-40 years with acute or convalescent COVID-19. The sequenced sample consisted of peripheral blood.

The CDR3 DNA follows: TGCGCCAGCAGCGGGGAGGGACTAGTCGAGACCCAGTACTTC. This gives the protein CASSGEGLVETQYF. This chain links TRBV5-1 with TRBJ2-5; TRBD2 aligns across 8 bases. The CDR3 totals 14 residues. From germline, CDR1 is SGHRS and CDR2 YFSETQ. J gave up 5 bases and V 4 bases, and 7 bases lay outside the gene matches. Using reference TRBV5-1 and TRBJ2-5 for the parts outside the CDR3, the full variable domain is KAGVTQTPRYLIKTRGQQVTLSCSPISGHRSVSWYQQTPGQGLQFLFEYFSETQRNKGNFPGRFSGRQFSNSRSEMNVSTLELGDSALYLCASSGEGLVETQYFGPGTRLLVL.